Below, 28 T cell receptor beta chains from the same sample are listed, as sequenced in a study of CD8 T cell repertoires and HIV-1 epitope variants. Profiling relied on immunoSEQ multiplex PCR, and the TCRdb table lists in-frame clones only, not all of them. Here the sample spans over 4,500 clones, 55% to 75% being singletons. These receptors lack a known antigen. Sequenced material: cultured CD8+ T cells derived from PBMCs. These receptors all come from a male donor with HIV.

The chain links TRBV4-1 to TRBJ2-7, with TRBD1 matching over 8 bases. V gave up 1 base and J gave up 4 bases; unmatched junction bases: 3. The germline V gene encodes CDR1 MGHRA and CDR2 YSYEKL. This CDR3 has 14 residues. The CDR3 here is CASSQVQGGYEQYF. CDR3 nucleotide sequence: TGCGCCAGCAGCCAAGTACAGGGGGGATACGAGCAGTACTTC.

The chain uses TRBV5-1 and TRBJ1-2; TRBD1 might be the D (5 bases). The germline V gene encodes CDR1 SGHRS and CDR2 YFSETQ. V was shortened by 4 bases and J by 4 bases, with 11 bases between the two germline ends. The CDR3 covers 13 residues. CDR3 nucleotides: TGCGCCAGCAGCCTTGACAGTTTCTATGGCTACACCTTC. It encodes CASSLDSFYGYTF.

The rearrangement joins TRBV6-5 to TRBJ2-1; D may be TRBD1 or TRBD2 (6 bases each). Germline loops: CDR1 MNHEY, CDR2 SVGAGI. CDR3 length equals 11 residues. V lost 5 bases and J lost 9, with 8 bases in between. The CDR3 region is CASSEGGEQFF. Here the CDR3 DNA reads TGTGCCAGCAGTGAGGGGGGTGAGCAGTTCTTC.

V and J are TRBV6-1 and TRBJ2-7, with D possibly called TRBD1 or TRBD2 (6 bases each). Germline loops: CDR1 MNHNS, CDR2 SASEGT. Trimming stripped 1 base from V and 7 bases from J, with 17 bases between. The length of the CDR3 is 15 residues. CDR3 coding DNA: TGTGCCAGCAGTGAAGATGGAGGGGGGATGTGGGAGCAGTACTTC. It is translated as CASSEDGGGMWEQYF.

The V call is TRBV5-8, the J call TRBJ2-1; TRBD2 matches 7 bases. Looked up from germline, CDR1 is SGHTS and CDR2 is YDEGEE. The CDR3 is made up of 14 amino acids. Germline trimming cut 0 bases from V and 8 bases from J; bases unmatched to any gene: 5. The CDR3: CASSLDSGLDEQFF. In DNA, the CDR3 is TGTGCCAGCAGCTTGGATAGCGGGTTGGATGAGCAGTTCTTC.

The V gene is TRBV7-8, the J gene TRBJ2-5; D possibly corresponds to TRBD2 (6 bases). The end of the DNA fits TRBJ2-7 better, so the J call may be wrong. CDR3 length equals 12 residues. The V gene's germline CDR1 is SGHVS and CDR2 FQNEAQ. CDR3 DNA: TGTGCCAGCAGCTTACGAGCGGGCGAGCAGTACTTC. Amino acids: CASSLRAGEQYF.

This chain links TRBV7-3 with TRBJ2-2, with D possibly being TRBD2 (5 bases). The germline V gene has CDR1 SGHTA and CDR2 FQGTGA. There are 12 residues in the CDR3. Trimming cost V 8 bases and J 2 bases, with 6 bases left between them. The CDR3 nucleotides are TGTGCCAGCGGGAGTAACACCGGGGAGCTGTTTTTT. Residues: CASGSNTGELFF. The whole variable domain, remainder taken from reference TRBV7-3 and TRBJ2-2, is GAGVSQTPSNKVTEKGKYVELRCDPISGHTALYWYRQSLGQGPEFLIYFQGTGAADDSGLPNDRFFAVRPEGSVSTLKIQRTERGDSAVYLCASGSNTGELFFGEGSRLTVL.

The chain employs TRBV28 and TRBJ1-5; tentative D call: TRBD1 (5 bases). Germline lookup yields CDR1 MDHEN and CDR2 SYDVKM. The V and J ends lost 4 bases and 0 bases respectively, with 13 bases between them. The CDR3 length is 16 residues. As DNA, the CDR3 is TGTGCCAGCAGTTCCGCCCCAGGGATTAGCAATCAGCCCCAGCATTTT. It yields the protein CASSSAPGISNQPQHF.

V and J are TRBV9 and TRBJ1-4; the match to TRBD1 covers 9 bases. The CDR3 is 15 amino acids. Losses at the gene ends were 3 bases for V and 5 bases for J; bases not matched to a gene: 5. Germline CDR1 is SGDLS and CDR2 is YYNGEE. CDR3 in amino acids: CASSATGTGNEKLFF. The DNA for the CDR3 is TGTGCCAGCAGCGCGACCGGGACAGGGAATGAAAAACTGTTTTTT.

This rearrangement joins TRBV9 to TRBJ2-1; 9 bases line up with TRBD1. Germline CDR1 is SGDLS and CDR2 is YYNGEE. The CDR3 is made up of 16 amino acids. The junction had 9 bases not matched to a gene; V was cut back by 4 bases and J by 4 bases. CDR3 sequence (DNA): TGTGCCAGCAGCCCTGAGACAGGGGGTTATTACAATGAGCAGTTCTTC. Translation gives CASSPETGGYYNEQFF.

This clone was observed a few times. V gene TRBV21-1 combines with J gene TRBJ1-1. TRBV21-1 represents a pseudogene. The CDR3 length is 11 residues. The DNA for the CDR3 is TGTGCCAGCAGCGAAAGGACTGAAGCTTTCTTT. It codes for CASSERTEAFF.

The genes are TRBV30 and TRBJ1-1, with D perhaps TRBD1 (5 bases). This CDR3 is 12 amino acids long. Germline V gene lookup returns CDR1 GTSNPN and CDR2 SVGIG (reference sequence). V was clipped by 5 bases and J by 4 bases, with 11 bases between them. The CDR3, as DNA: TGTGCCTGGGGTCTGGGGGGCACTGAAGCTTTCTTT. This encodes CAWGLGGTEAFF.

The chain employs TRBV7-8 and TRBJ1-2, with D unclear. The CDR3 contains 13 residues. Germline CDR1 and CDR2: SGHVS and FQNEAQ. The ends were cut back, 1 base at V and 6 bases at J, with 9 bases in the middle. The CDR3 DNA reads as TGTGCCAGCAGCTTAGAAGGAGAACATGGCTACACCTTC. Its protein product is CASSLEGEHGYTF.

The V call is TRBV6-1, the J call TRBJ1-5; TRBD1 might be the D (6 bases). This CDR3 spans 15 amino acids. Per germline, CDR1 MNHNS and CDR2 SASEGT. Trimming left V 4 bases short and J 5 bases short, with 15 bases between. The CDR3 sequence is CASSGGQGIHQPQHF. The CDR3 DNA follows: TGTGCCAGCAGTGGGGGGCAGGGGATACATCAGCCCCAGCATTTT.

This clone was recorded a few times. The chain combines TRBV7-8 with TRBJ2-5; D is perhaps TRBD1 (5 bases). The ends were cut back, 5 bases at V and 1 base at J, with 11 bases in the middle. CDR1 and CDR2 from the germline V gene are SGHVS and FQNEAQ. The CDR3 length is 14 residues. The CDR3 bases are TGTGCCAGCAGCGACGGACAACCCCAAGAGACCCAGTACTTC. Translated, it gives CASSDGQPQETQYF.

J is TRBJ1-2 and V is TRBV5-6; D might be TRBD1 (5 bases). CDR3 length: 14 amino acids. Looked up from germline, CDR1 is SGHDT and CDR2 is YYEEEE. V was pared by 3 bases and J by 6 bases, with 15 bases between. The CDR3 coding sequence is TGTGCCAGCAGCTCCCCGCAGGGTTGGGATGGCTACACCTTC. Residues: CASSSPQGWDGYTF.

V gene TRBV15 combines with J gene TRBJ1-1; D is ambiguous. Trimming shortened V by 11 bases and J by 2 bases, and 12 bases separated the two germline ends. Germline CDR1 LNHNV, CDR2 YYDKDF (reference sequence). This CDR3 comprises 12 residues. The CDR3 bases are TGTGCCTCGGGCGGGGTAAACACTGAAGCTTTCTTT. Translating it yields CASGGVNTEAFF.

This clone was seen more than once but under ten times. The rearrangement uses TRBV9 and TRBJ2-3; unclear D gene. The V end lost 3 bases, the J end lost 4 bases, and 0 bases lay between the germline ends. Germline V gene lookup returns CDR1 SGDLS and CDR2 YYNGEE. This CDR3 is 10 amino acids long. CDR3 protein: CASSADTQYF. As DNA, the CDR3 is TGTGCCAGCAGCGCAGATACGCAGTATTTT.

This clone was seen just once. The chain couples TRBV28 to TRBJ1-2; 12 bases align to TRBD1. V dropped 0 bases and J dropped 3; count of bases not matched to a gene: 2. Germline CDR1 is MDHEN and CDR2 is SYDVKM. This CDR3 is built from 16 residues. The DNA for the CDR3 is TGTGCCAGCAGTTTATGGGGACAGGGGGCGTACTATGGCTACACCTTC. Protein sequence: CASSLWGQGAYYGYTF.

This clone was counted only a few times. The chain joins TRBV27 to TRBJ2-7; D possibly corresponds to TRBD1 (6 bases). Deletions cut 5 bases from V and 3 bases from J, with 14 bases between. Germline CDR1 is MNHEY and CDR2 is SMNVEV (reference sequence). The length of the CDR3 is 14 residues. In DNA, the CDR3 is TGTGCCAGCAGTCAGGGGCCAATTGGCTACGAGCAGTACTTC. Residues: CASSQGPIGYEQYF.

This clone was counted a few times. The rearrangement links TRBV4-3 to TRBJ1-2; possible D gene TRBD1, 6 bases. The V gene's germline CDR1 is LGHNA and CDR2 YSLEER. This CDR3 has 12 residues. Trimming removed 8 bases at V and 6 bases at J, with 13 bases between. In DNA, the CDR3 is TGCGCCAGCTCAGGGGAGGTTGATGGCTACACCTTC. Amino acids: CASSGEVDGYTF.

This clone occurred a few times. The rearrangement uses TRBV7-8 and TRBJ1-1; no reliable D call. Per the germline V gene, CDR1 is SGHVS and CDR2 is FQNEAQ. Trimming left V 5 bases short and J 7 bases short, with 20 bases between. The CDR3 extends over 15 amino acids. CDR3 sequence: CASSPGLGGVGEAFF. The CDR3 DNA reads TGTGCCAGCAGCCCCGGCCTCGGTGGAGTAGGTGAAGCTTTCTTT. The full variable domain, rest sourced from reference TRBV7-8 and TRBJ1-1, is GAGVSQSPRYKVAKRGQDVALRCDPISGHVSLFWYQQALGQGPEFLTYFQNEAQLDKSGLPSDRFFAERPEGSVSTLKIQRTQQEDSAVYLCASSPGLGGVGEAFFGQGTRLTVV.

About this clone: A junction end diverges from the germline sequence, so it may reflect a read error. The chain's CDR3 is CASSLAGGGLNEQFF. The CDR3 nucleotides read TGTGCCAGCAGTTTAGCGGGAGGGGGTCTCAATGAGCAGTTCTTC. V is TRBV11-3 and J is TRBJ2-1; TRBD2 matches at 11 bases. The CDR3 has 15 residues. Germline lookup yields CDR1 SGHNT and CDR2 YENEEA.

The genes are TRBV7-2 and TRBJ2-7, with TRBD2 matching 9 bases. Per germline, CDR1 SGHTA and CDR2 FQGNSA. The trim removed 6 bases at V and 5 bases at J, leaving 14 bases unmatched. The CDR3 has 16 amino acids. The DNA of the CDR3 is TGTGCCAGCAGGCTTACTGGGGCGGGGGGGGCCCACGAGCAGTACTTC. Protein product: CASRLTGAGGAHEQYF. Full variable domain (missing parts from reference TRBV7-2 and TRBJ2-7): GAGVSQSPSNKVTEKGKDVELRCDPISGHTALYWYRQSLGQGLEFLIYFQGNSAPDKSGLPSDRFSAERTGGSVSTLTIQRTQQEDSAVYLCASRLTGAGGAHEQYFGPGTRLTVT.

The rearrangement links TRBV5-4 to TRBJ2-1; 7 nucleotides line up with TRBD1. The length of the CDR3 is 13 residues. V was pared by 4 bases and J by 10 bases, with 8 bases of the junction left unmatched. Germline V gives CDR1 SGHNT, CDR2 YYREEE (reference sequence). CDR3 sequence (DNA): TGTGCCAGCAGCCTTACAGGGGTGGGAGAGCAGTTCTTC. Translating gives CASSLTGVGEQFF. Variable domain in full (rest from reference TRBV5-4 and TRBJ2-1): ETGVTQSPTHLIKTRGQQVTLRCSSQSGHNTVSWYQQALGQGPQFIFQYYREEENGRGNFPPRFSGLQFPNYSSELNVNALELDDSALYLCASSLTGVGEQFFGPGTRLTVL.

There are a few counts of this clone. The chain recombines TRBV28 with TRBJ2-1, with 12 positions matching TRBD1. CDR1 and CDR2 (germline): MDHEN, SYDVKM. V lost 4 bases to trimming and J lost 5 bases; unmatched junction nucleotides: 9. The CDR3 spans 17 residues. CDR3 coding DNA: TGTGCCAGCAGTTCCGGGACAGGGGGCTTCGGGGACAATGAGCAGTTCTTC. It encodes CASSSGTGGFGDNEQFF.

This sequence joins TRBV9 and TRBJ1-4, with no clear D. Trimming stripped 2 bases from V and 0 bases from J, with 11 bases between. This CDR3 is 16 amino acids long. Germline lookup yields CDR1 SGDLS and CDR2 YYNGEE. The CDR3 sequence: CASSVGTAATNEKLFF. The CDR3 DNA follows: TGTGCCAGCAGCGTCGGAACAGCGGCAACTAATGAAAAACTGTTTTTT.

V usage is TRBV25-1 and J usage is TRBJ1-2, with a weak D call TRBD1 (5 bases). Between the trimmed V and J ends, which lost 6 bases and 7 bases, there was a span of 15 bases. The CDR3 covers 13 residues. Germline V gene sequence: CDR1 MGHDK, CDR2 SYGVNS. CDR3 bases: TGTGCCAGCAGACTTACGGGGGGGGGTGGCTACACCTTC. Amino acids: CASRLTGGGGYTF.